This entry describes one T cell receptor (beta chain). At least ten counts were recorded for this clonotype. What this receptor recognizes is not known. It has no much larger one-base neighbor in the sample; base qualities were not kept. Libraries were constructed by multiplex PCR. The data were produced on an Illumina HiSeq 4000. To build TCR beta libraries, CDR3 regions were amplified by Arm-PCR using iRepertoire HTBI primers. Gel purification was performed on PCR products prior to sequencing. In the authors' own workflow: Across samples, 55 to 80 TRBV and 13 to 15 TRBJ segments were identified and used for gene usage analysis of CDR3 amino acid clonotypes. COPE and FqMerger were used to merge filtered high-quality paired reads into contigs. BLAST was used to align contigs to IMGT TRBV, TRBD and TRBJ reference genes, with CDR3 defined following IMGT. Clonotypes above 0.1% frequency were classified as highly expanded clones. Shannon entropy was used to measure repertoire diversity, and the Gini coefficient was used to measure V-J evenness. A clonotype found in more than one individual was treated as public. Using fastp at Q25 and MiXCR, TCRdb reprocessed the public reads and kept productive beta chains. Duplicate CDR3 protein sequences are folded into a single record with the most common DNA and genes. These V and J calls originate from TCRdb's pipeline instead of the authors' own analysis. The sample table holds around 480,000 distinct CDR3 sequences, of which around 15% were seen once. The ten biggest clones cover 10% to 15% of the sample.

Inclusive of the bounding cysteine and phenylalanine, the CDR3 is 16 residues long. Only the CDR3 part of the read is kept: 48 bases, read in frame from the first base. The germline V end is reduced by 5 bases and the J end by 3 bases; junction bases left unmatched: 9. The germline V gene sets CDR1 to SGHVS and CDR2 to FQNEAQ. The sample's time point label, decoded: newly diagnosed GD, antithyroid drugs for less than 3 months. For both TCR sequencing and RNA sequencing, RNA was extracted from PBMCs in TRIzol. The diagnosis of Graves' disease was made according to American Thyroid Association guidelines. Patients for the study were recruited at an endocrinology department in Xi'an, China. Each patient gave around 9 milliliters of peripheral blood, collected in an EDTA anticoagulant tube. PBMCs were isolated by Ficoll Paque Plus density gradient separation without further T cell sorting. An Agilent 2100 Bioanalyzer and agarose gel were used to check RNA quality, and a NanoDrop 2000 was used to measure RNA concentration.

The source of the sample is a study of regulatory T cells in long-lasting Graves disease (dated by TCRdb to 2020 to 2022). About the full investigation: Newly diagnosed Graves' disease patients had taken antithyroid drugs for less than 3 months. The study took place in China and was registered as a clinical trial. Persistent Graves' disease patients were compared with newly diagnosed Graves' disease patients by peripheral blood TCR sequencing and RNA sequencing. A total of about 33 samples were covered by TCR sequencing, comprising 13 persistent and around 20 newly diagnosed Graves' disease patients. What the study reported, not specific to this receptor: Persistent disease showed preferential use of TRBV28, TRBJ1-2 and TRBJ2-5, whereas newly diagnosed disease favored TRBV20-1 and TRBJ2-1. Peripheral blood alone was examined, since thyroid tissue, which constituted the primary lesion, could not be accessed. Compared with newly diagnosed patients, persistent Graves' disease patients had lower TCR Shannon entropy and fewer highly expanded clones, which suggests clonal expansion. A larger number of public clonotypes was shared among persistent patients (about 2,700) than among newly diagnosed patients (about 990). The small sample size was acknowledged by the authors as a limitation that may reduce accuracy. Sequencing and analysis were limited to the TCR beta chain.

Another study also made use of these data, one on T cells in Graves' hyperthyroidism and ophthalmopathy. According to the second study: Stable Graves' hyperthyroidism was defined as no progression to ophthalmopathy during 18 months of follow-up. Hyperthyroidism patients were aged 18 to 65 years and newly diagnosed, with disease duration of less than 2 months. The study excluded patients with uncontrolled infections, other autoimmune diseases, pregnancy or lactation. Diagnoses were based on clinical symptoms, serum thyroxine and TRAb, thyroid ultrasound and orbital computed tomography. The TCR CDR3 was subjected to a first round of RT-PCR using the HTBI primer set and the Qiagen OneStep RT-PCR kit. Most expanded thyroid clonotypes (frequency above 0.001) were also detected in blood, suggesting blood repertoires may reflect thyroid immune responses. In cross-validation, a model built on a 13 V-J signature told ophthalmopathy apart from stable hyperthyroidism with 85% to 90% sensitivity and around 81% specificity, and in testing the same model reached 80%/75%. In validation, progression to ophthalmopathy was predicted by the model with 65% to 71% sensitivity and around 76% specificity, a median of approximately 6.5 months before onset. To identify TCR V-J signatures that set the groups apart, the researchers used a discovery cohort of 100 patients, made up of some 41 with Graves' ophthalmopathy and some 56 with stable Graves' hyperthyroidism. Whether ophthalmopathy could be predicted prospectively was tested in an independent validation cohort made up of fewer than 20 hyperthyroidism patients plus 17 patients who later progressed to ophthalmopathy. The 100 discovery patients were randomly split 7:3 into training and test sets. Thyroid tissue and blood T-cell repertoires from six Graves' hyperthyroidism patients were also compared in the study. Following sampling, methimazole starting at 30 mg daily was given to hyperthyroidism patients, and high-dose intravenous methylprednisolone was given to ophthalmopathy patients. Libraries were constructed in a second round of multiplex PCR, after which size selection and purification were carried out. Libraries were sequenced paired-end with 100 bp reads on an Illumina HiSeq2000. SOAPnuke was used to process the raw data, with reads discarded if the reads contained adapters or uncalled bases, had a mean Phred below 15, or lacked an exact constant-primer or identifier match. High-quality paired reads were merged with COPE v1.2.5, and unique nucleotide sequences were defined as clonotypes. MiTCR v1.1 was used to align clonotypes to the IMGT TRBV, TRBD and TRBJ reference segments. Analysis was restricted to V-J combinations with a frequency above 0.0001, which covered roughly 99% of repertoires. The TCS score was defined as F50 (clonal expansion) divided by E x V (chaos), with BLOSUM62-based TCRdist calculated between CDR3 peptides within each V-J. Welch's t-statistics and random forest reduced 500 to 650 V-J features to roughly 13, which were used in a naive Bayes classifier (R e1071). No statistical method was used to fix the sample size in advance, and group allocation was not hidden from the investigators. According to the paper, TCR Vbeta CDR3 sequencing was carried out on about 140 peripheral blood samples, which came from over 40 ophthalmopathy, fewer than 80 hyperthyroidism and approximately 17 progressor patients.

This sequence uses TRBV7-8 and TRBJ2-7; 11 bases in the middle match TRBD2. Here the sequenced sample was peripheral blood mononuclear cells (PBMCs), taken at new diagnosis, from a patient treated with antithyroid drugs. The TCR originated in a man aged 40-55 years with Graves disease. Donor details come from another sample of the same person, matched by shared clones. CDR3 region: CASSPLTSGRIYEQYF. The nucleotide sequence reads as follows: TGTGCCAGCAGCCCACTAACTAGCGGGAGAATCTACGAGCAGTACTTC.